Each of the 26 T cell receptor beta chains below was sequenced from the same sample in a study of cytomegalovirus exposure and HLA in healthy donors. In the PCR, 60 Vbeta and 13 Jbeta primers were used. Assay: immunoSEQ multiplex PCR; the TCRdb copy retains only in-frame clones and omits some. The sample records about 260,000 clones, roughly 86% being singletons. Sample: PBMCs. Receptor source: a woman in her forties in good health and CMV-seropositive.

V usage is TRBV29-1 and J usage is TRBJ1-2; no clear D. Germline CDR1 and CDR2: SQVTM and ANQGSEA. The CDR3 extends over 17 amino acids. Deletions cut 1 base from V and 4 bases from J, with 22 bases between. DNA for the CDR3: TGCAGCGTTGAAGTCAAACGGCAGACTACACTTCTCTATGGCTACACCTTC. The encoded protein is CSVEVKRQTTLLYGYTF.

This clone came up a few times. The chain carries TRBV27 and TRBJ2-2; 9 nucleotides agree with TRBD1. This CDR3 has 16 residues. Germline V gives CDR1 MNHEY, CDR2 SMNVEV (reference sequence). Trimming at V came to 6 bases and at J to 4 bases, leaving 9 bases not matched to a gene. CDR3 nucleotide sequence: TGTGCCAGCAGGGGCTCGACAGGGGGGTTCACCGGGGAGCTGTTTTTT. As protein: CASRGSTGGFTGELFF.

This clone was seen only once. The chain carries TRBV2 and TRBJ1-5; 7 bases are a match to TRBD1. After removal of 6 bases from V and 6 bases from J, the junction contained 11 bases not matched to a gene. Germline lookup yields CDR1 SNHLY and CDR2 FYNNEI. The CDR3 consists of 15 residues. The CDR3 sequence is CASSPPPDRSQPQHF. The CDR3 nucleotides are TGTGCCAGCAGCCCCCCCCCGGACAGGAGTCAGCCCCAGCATTTT.

The rearrangement uses TRBV6-5 and TRBJ2-7; TRBD2 agrees at 11 bases. This CDR3 region has 16 residues. Germline lookup yields CDR1 MNHEY and CDR2 SVGAGI. The J segment lost 2 bases and the V segment lost 0 bases, leaving 3 bases of the junction unmatched. The CDR3 DNA reads as TGTGCCAGCAGTTACTCGACTAGCGGGGTTGCCTACGAGCAGTACTTC. It yields the protein CASSYSTSGVAYEQYF.

This clone has only one observation. This chain uses TRBV11-3 with TRBJ2-7; 11 bases fit TRBD2. Germline V gene lookup returns CDR1 SGHNT and CDR2 YENEEA. With 5 bases clipped from V and 3 bases from J, the junction kept 6 bases outside the gene matches. The CDR3 runs 15 residues. CDR3: CASSDSGLADYEQYF. The CDR3 DNA sequence: TGTGCCAGCAGCGACTCGGGACTAGCGGACTACGAGCAGTACTTC.

The V gene is TRBV19, the J gene TRBJ1-2; D is uncertain. Germline CDR1 reads LNHDA; CDR2 reads SQIVND (reference sequence). Trimming shortened V by 0 bases and J by 2 bases, and 7 bases separated the two germline ends. This CDR3 has 14 amino acids. The chain's CDR3 is CASSIDAGNYGYTF. For the CDR3, the DNA is TGTGCCAGTAGTATAGATGCGGGGAACTATGGCTACACCTTC.

V usage is TRBV6-1 and J usage is TRBJ1-6; no reliable D call. This CDR3 comprises 15 residues. Germline CDR1 is MNHNS and CDR2 is SASEGT. Trimming shortened V by 2 bases and J by 4 bases, and 9 bases separated the two germline ends. The CDR3 region is CASSEFTDYNSPLHF. In DNA form, the CDR3 reads TGTGCCAGCAGTGAATTTACAGATTATAATTCACCCCTCCACTTT.

The V and J genes are TRBV6-5 and TRBJ2-1; D perhaps matches TRBD1 (6 bases). CDR3 length equals 15 residues. Germline CDR1 and CDR2: MNHEY and SVGAGI. V lost 6 bases and J lost 0, with 12 bases in between. CDR3 nucleotides: TGTGCCAGCAGATTGACAGGTAGCTCCTACAATGAGCAGTTCTTC. Translated: CASRLTGSSYNEQFF.

This sequence joins TRBV18 and TRBJ2-5; 8 positions match TRBD1. V was clipped by 5 bases and J by 4 bases; unmatched bases: 9. The CDR3 sequence is 15 residues long. Germline-derived CDR1 and CDR2 are KGHSH and LQKENI. CDR3 sequence reads: CASSAEQGGGETQYF. The CDR3 coding sequence is TGTGCCAGCTCAGCAGAACAGGGGGGAGGAGAGACCCAGTACTTC.

This CDR3 is CASSSGPVSNYGYTF. In DNA, the CDR3 is TGTGCCAGCAGTTCAGGGCCGGTCTCTAACTATGGCTACACCTTC. The genes are TRBV13 and TRBJ1-2, with D possibly TRBD1 on 5 matching bases. V was cut by 6 bases and J by 0 bases, with 14 bases left in between. Germline assignment: CDR1 PRHDT and CDR2 FYEKMQ (reference sequence). CDR3 length: 15 residues.

This chain uses TRBV29-1 with TRBJ1-2; 10 bases match TRBD1. Losses at the gene ends were 6 bases for V and 6 bases for J; bases not matched to a gene: 7. The CDR3 length is 13 residues. Germline V gene data show CDR1 as SQVTM and CDR2 as ANQGSEA. CDR3 protein: CSVTGGEFHGYTF. The CDR3 DNA is TGCAGCGTGACAGGGGGCGAATTCCATGGCTACACCTTC.

The chain carries TRBV7-9 and TRBJ2-7; D might be TRBD2 (5 bases). V was shortened by 5 bases and J by 9 bases, with 14 bases between the two germline ends. The CDR3 totals 12 residues. Per germline, CDR1 SEHNR and CDR2 FQNEAQ (reference sequence). CDR3 sequence: CASSANLGRQYF. In DNA, the CDR3 is TGTGCCAGCAGCGCCAATTTGGGGAGGCAGTACTTC.

A single count supports this clone. CDR3 sequence (DNA): TGTGCCAGTAGGACTGGGGGGAAGAGCAATCAGCCCCAGCATTTT. Translation: CASRTGGKSNQPQHF. The chain combines TRBV19 with TRBJ1-5, with D possibly being TRBD1 (5 bases). This CDR3 spans 15 amino acids. Germline assignment: CDR1 LNHDA and CDR2 SQIVND (reference sequence). Trimming cost V 6 bases and J 1 base, with 13 bases left between them.

J is TRBJ1-2 and V is TRBV5-4; the match to TRBD1 covers 12 bases. CDR1 and CDR2 from the germline V gene are SGHNT and YYREEE (reference sequence). The CDR3 runs 17 residues. V gave up 4 bases and J gave up 7 bases; unmatched junction bases: 14. CDR3 coding DNA: TGTGCCAGCAGCGACCGGGACAGGGGGCCCCGCCTAAGTGGCTACACCTTC. It specifies CASSDRDRGPRLSGYTF.

The chain carries TRBV7-9 and TRBJ1-5; no clear D gene. Trimming stripped 5 bases from V and 4 bases from J, with 12 bases between. The CDR3 covers 14 residues. Germline V gives CDR1 SEHNR, CDR2 FQNEAQ (reference sequence). Here the CDR3 reads CASSTDGGNQPQHF. As DNA, the CDR3 is TGTGCCAGCAGCACCGACGGAGGTAATCAGCCCCAGCATTTT.

The chain couples TRBV28 to TRBJ2-7; D gene unclear. The CDR3 sequence is 15 residues long. V was pared by 6 bases and J by 3 bases, with 18 bases between. From germline, CDR1 is MDHEN and CDR2 SYDVKM. The DNA for the CDR3 is TGTGCCAGCAGCCCCATGAACCCACTTGGCTACGAGCAGTACTTC. Protein sequence: CASSPMNPLGYEQYF.

The V call is TRBV5-4, the J call TRBJ2-1, with D uncertain. Trimming left V 0 bases short and J 8 bases short, with 9 bases between. In germline, CDR1 is SGHNT, CDR2 YYREEE (reference sequence). This CDR3 is built from 13 residues. CDR3 protein: CASSLALVDEQFF. The CDR3 region has the DNA TGTGCCAGCAGCTTGGCTCTAGTCGATGAGCAGTTCTTC. Combining the CDR3 with reference TRBV5-4 and TRBJ2-1 gives the whole variable domain ETGVTQSPTHLIKTRGQQVTLRCSSQSGHNTVSWYQQALGQGPQFIFQYYREEENGRGNFPPRFSGLQFPNYSSELNVNALELDDSALYLCASSLALVDEQFFGPGTRLTVL.

V and J are TRBV7-8 and TRBJ1-2, with D tentatively TRBD1 (5 bases). The CDR3 is 13 amino acids. Germline values: CDR1 SGHVS, CDR2 FQNEAQ. V lost 1 base and J lost 6, with 9 bases in between. Written as DNA, the CDR3 is TGTGCCAGCAGCTTAGGCGGGGGGGATGGCTACACCTTC. This encodes CASSLGGGDGYTF.

The chain carries TRBV30 and TRBJ1-5, with TRBD1 matching 7 bases. The V and J ends lost 5 bases and 4 bases, in that order; junction bases with no gene match: 20. From germline, CDR1 is GTSNPN and CDR2 SVGIG (reference sequence). This CDR3 is 18 amino acids long. CDR3 sequence: CAWLWDRLSWKRNQPQHF. The CDR3 coding sequence is TGTGCCTGGCTGTGGGACAGACTTTCCTGGAAACGGAATCAGCCCCAGCATTTT.

This chain uses TRBV28 with TRBJ2-1; 8 bases agree with TRBD1. From germline, CDR1 is MDHEN and CDR2 SYDVKM. The CDR3 loop spans 15 amino acids. The V and J ends lost 2 bases and 7 bases, in that order; junction bases with no gene match: 7. CDR3 residues: CASSLLGQGWNEQFF. The CDR3 DNA follows: TGTGCCAGCAGTTTACTCGGACAGGGATGGAATGAGCAGTTCTTC.

The chain is built from TRBV9 and TRBJ1-5, with TRBD1 matching 11 bases. The ends lost 4 bases at V and 6 bases at J; junction bases unmatched: 3. There are 14 residues in the CDR3. Looked up from germline, CDR1 is SGDLS and CDR2 is YYNGEE. The CDR3 DNA sequence: TGTGCCAGCAGCCCCGGGACAGGGGGTCAGCCCCAGCATTTT. Encoded protein: CASSPGTGGQPQHF. Complete variable domain (other parts from reference TRBV9 and TRBJ1-5): DSGVTQTPKHLITATGQRVTLRCSPRSGDLSVYWYQQSLDQGLQFLIQYYNGEERAKGNILERFSAQQFPDLHSELNLSSLELGDSALYFCASSPGTGGQPQHFGDGTRLSIL.

This rearrangement joins TRBV27 to TRBJ1-1, with D perhaps TRBD1 (5 bases). The germline CDR1 and CDR2 sequences are MNHEY and SMNVEV (reference sequence). This CDR3 is 14 amino acids long. With 3 bases removed from V and 0 bases from J, the gap between germline ends came to 8 bases. This CDR3 reads CASSFGHLNTEAFF. The CDR3 DNA is TGTGCCAGCAGTTTCGGACACTTGAACACTGAAGCTTTCTTT.

The chain links TRBV5-8 to TRBJ1-4; the match to TRBD1 covers 10 bases. Germline V gives CDR1 SGHTS, CDR2 YDEGEE. Trimming cost V 4 bases and J 5 bases; bases outside gene matches: 14. CDR3 length equals 18 residues. CDR3 residues: CASSPSRDRGWGNEKLFF. Written as DNA, the CDR3 is TGTGCCAGCAGCCCGTCCCGGGACAGGGGTTGGGGCAATGAAAAACTGTTTTTT.

In this sample, this clone turned up once. V is TRBV18 and J is TRBJ2-3; D ambiguous. V was clipped by 3 bases and J by 3 bases, with 7 bases between them. The CDR3 loop spans 13 amino acids. The germline V gene encodes CDR1 KGHSH and CDR2 LQKENI. DNA for the CDR3: TGTGCCAGCTCACCTACTCTAACAGATACGCAGTATTTT. This gives the protein CASSPTLTDTQYF.

The rearrangement joins TRBV4-3 to TRBJ2-2, with a tentative D call TRBD2 (5 bases). CDR1 LGHNA and CDR2 YSLEER come from the germline V gene. The V gene lost 1 base and the J gene lost 6 bases, with 9 bases spanning the gap. This CDR3 is built from 14 residues. The DNA of the CDR3 is TGCGCCAGCAGCCAAGTTCGGGGATCCGGGGAGCTGTTTTTT. Translated: CASSQVRGSGELFF.

The rearrangement links TRBV29-1 to TRBJ1-4, with D perhaps TRBD1 (6 bases). This CDR3 spans 15 amino acids. Germline CDR1 is SQVTM and CDR2 is ANQGSEA. Trimming took 3 bases from V and 3 from J, leaving 14 bases between them. This CDR3 is CSVDLGGAANEKLFF. The DNA of the CDR3 is TGCAGCGTTGACCTCGGGGGGGCGGCTAATGAAAAACTGTTTTTT.